This is a list of T cell receptor beta chains from one sample in a study of regulatory T cells in long-lasting Graves disease. TCRdb reanalysed the multiplex PCR reads using MiXCR and keeps one entry per CDR3 protein. The sample records 350,000 to 450,000 distinct CDR3 sequences, about 10% being singletons. These data were also reused for a study on T cells in Graves' hyperthyroidism and ophthalmopathy.

The sequencing used peripheral blood mononuclear cells (PBMCs), collected at new diagnosis, from a patient treated with antithyroid drugs. Source of these receptors: a woman aged 18 to 35 with Graves disease. The CDR3 runs from the conserved cysteine through the conserved F or W. Fields, in order: V gene, J gene, clone size, D gene, CDR3 protein, CDR3 DNA. D genes are given only for firm matches. Expanded clones are given a class, and other clones once, few, many or no size at all.

>TRBV5-1|TRBJ2-1|many|-
CASSLGRWSSYNEQFF
TGCGCCAGCAGCTTGGGTCGCTGGAGCTCCTACAATGAGCAGTTCTTC
>TRBV7-9|TRBJ1-4|many|-
CASRPLGPNEKLFF
TGTGCCAGCAGACCCTTGGGTCCGAATGAAAAACTGTTTTTT
>TRBV5-1|TRBJ2-5|few|-
CASSLKGEDQETQYF
TGCGCCAGCAGCTTAAAGGGGGAGGATCAAGAGACCCAGTACTTC
>TRBV4-3|TRBJ2-7|-|-
CASSQGSGYTSYEQYF
TGCGCCAGCAGCCAAGGATCTGGCTATACCTCCTACGAGCAGTACTTC
>TRBV2|TRBJ2-1|-|TRBD2
CASHGLAGLREQFF
TGTGCCAGCCACGGACTAGCGGGGCTTCGGGAGCAGTTCTTC
>TRBV27|TRBJ2-1|many|TRBD2
CASGRTSAYNEQFF
TGTGCCAGCGGCCGGACTAGCGCGTACAATGAGCAGTTCTTC
>TRBV7-2|TRBJ2-1|many|-
CASSSPSDSAEQFF
TGTGCCAGCAGCTCACCCTCAGACAGTGCCGAGCAGTTCTTC
>TRBV20-1|TRBJ2-1|few|-
CSANHPGWGNEQFF
TGCAGTGCCAACCACCCCGGGTGGGGGAATGAGCAGTTCTTC
>TRBV4-3|TRBJ2-2|few|TRBD2
CASRKTSRNTGELFF
TGCGCCAGCAGGAAGACTAGCCGTAACACCGGGGAGCTGTTTTTT
>TRBV12-3/TRBV12-4|TRBJ1-5|many|-
CASSQKANQPQHF
TGTGCCAGCAGTCAAAAAGCCAATCAGCCCCAGCATTTT